Listed below are T cell receptor beta chains from one sample, sequenced in a study of Ad26.COV2.S vaccination and SARS-CoV-2 variants. Here immunoSEQ multiplex PCR was the method, and the copy in TCRdb shows in-frame clones only, minus some. The sample has roughly 420,000 clones, 89% seen once. The sequences come from peripheral blood, collected in a trial of Ad26.COV2.S vaccine versus placebo. The source is a person between 18 and 65 years old who received the Ad26.COV2.S COVID-19 vaccine or a placebo. Each CDR3 is given with its conserved first and last residue. The order of the fields is clone size, V gene, D gene, J gene, CDR3 protein, CDR3 DNA. The D gene is left open where the match is weak. Clone size, where shown, is once, few, many, or a class for clones that have expanded.

abundance: -
v_gene: TRBV3-1/TRBV3-2
d_gene: TRBD1
j_gene: TRBJ1-4
CDR3aa: CASSQDWGQGAIKLFF
CDR3nt: TGTGCCAGCAGCCAAGACTGGGGACAGGGGGCGATAAAACTGTTTTTT

abundance: -
v_gene: TRBV4-3
d_gene: -
j_gene: TRBJ2-4
CDR3aa: CASSQTGVSKNIQYF
CDR3nt: TGCGCCAGCAGCCAAACAGGAGTGAGCAAAAACATTCAGTACTTC

abundance: -
v_gene: TRBV5-8
d_gene: TRBD1
j_gene: TRBJ1-2
CDR3aa: CATGSIRTGYGYTF
CDR3nt: TGTGCCACCGGGTCAATTCGGACAGGCTATGGCTACACCTTC

abundance: -
v_gene: TRBV5-1
d_gene: TRBD2
j_gene: TRBJ2-1
CDR3aa: CASSISGETYNEQFF
CDR3nt: TGCGCCAGCAGCATTAGCGGGGAGACCTACAATGAGCAGTTCTTC

abundance: -
v_gene: TRBV24-1
d_gene: TRBD1
j_gene: TRBJ1-1
CDR3aa: CATSDPGQGVTEAFF
CDR3nt: TGTGCCACCAGTGACCCAGGACAGGGAGTCACTGAAGCTTTCTTT

abundance: -
v_gene: TRBV27
d_gene: -
j_gene: TRBJ2-2
CDR3aa: CASIGPWGGELFF
CDR3nt: TGTGCCAGCATTGGCCCCTGGGGCGGGGAGCTGTTTTTT

abundance: -
v_gene: TRBV18
d_gene: -
j_gene: TRBJ1-5
CDR3aa: CASSPGQVNQPQHF
CDR3nt: TGTGCCAGCTCACCAGGCCAGGTCAATCAGCCCCAGCATTTT

abundance: -
v_gene: TRBV29-1
d_gene: TRBD2
j_gene: TRBJ2-3
CDR3aa: CSARLASDTQYF
CDR3nt: TGCAGCGCCCGACTAGCGTCAGATACGCAGTATTTT

abundance: once
v_gene: TRBV21-1
d_gene: -
j_gene: TRBJ1-1
CDR3aa: CASSKVKGVLTEAFF
CDR3nt: TGTGCCAGCAGCAAAGTGAAAGGAGTCCTAACTGAAGCTTTCTTT

abundance: -
v_gene: TRBV6-5
d_gene: TRBD1
j_gene: TRBJ2-2
CDR3aa: CASTGGLAGELFF
CDR3nt: TGTGCCAGCACAGGGGGATTGGCCGGGGAGCTGTTTTTT

abundance: -
v_gene: TRBV18
d_gene: TRBD1
j_gene: TRBJ2-2
CDR3aa: CASSPTGGPITNTGELFF
CDR3nt: TGTGCCAGCTCACCAACAGGGGGCCCAATTACGAACACCGGGGAGCTGTTTTTT

abundance: -
v_gene: TRBV7-3
d_gene: -
j_gene: TRBJ2-3
CDR3aa: CASSLAGADTQYF
CDR3nt: TGTGCCAGCAGCTTAGCGGGCGCAGATACGCAGTATTTT

abundance: -
v_gene: TRBV20-1
d_gene: -
j_gene: TRBJ1-5
CDR3aa: CSAYDSSAQHF
CDR3nt: TGCAGTGCTTACGACAGTTCGGCCCAGCATTTT

abundance: once
v_gene: TRBV29-1
d_gene: -
j_gene: TRBJ2-1
CDR3aa: CSVERSGLYNEQFF
CDR3nt: TGCAGCGTTGAGCGGTCGGGACTCTACAATGAGCAGTTCTTC

abundance: few
v_gene: TRBV19
d_gene: TRBD1
j_gene: TRBJ1-2
CDR3aa: CASSLRGQIYGYTF
CDR3nt: TGTGCCAGTAGTCTCCGGGGACAGATATATGGCTACACCTTC

abundance: -
v_gene: TRBV7-9
d_gene: -
j_gene: TRBJ1-1
CDR3aa: CASSLAEGGTEAFF
CDR3nt: TGTGCCAGCAGCTTAGCGGAGGGGGGCACTGAAGCTTTCTTT

abundance: -
v_gene: TRBV4-2
d_gene: -
j_gene: TRBJ2-3
CDR3aa: CASSQGTGAPSDTQYF
CDR3nt: TGTGCCAGCAGCCAAGGCACCGGGGCCCCCTCCGATACGCAGTATTTT

abundance: -
v_gene: TRBV3-1/TRBV3-2
d_gene: TRBD1
j_gene: TRBJ1-2
CDR3aa: CASSHRGQWGGGYTF
CDR3nt: TGTGCCAGCAGCCATAGGGGACAGTGGGGAGGTGGCTACACCTTC

abundance: -
v_gene: TRBV28
d_gene: TRBD1
j_gene: TRBJ1-2
CDR3aa: CASSYGQGYGYTF
CDR3nt: TGTGCCAGCAGTTATGGACAGGGCTATGGCTACACCTTC

abundance: once
v_gene: TRBV12-3/TRBV12-4
d_gene: -
j_gene: TRBJ2-5
CDR3aa: CASSQGPWETQYF
CDR3nt: TGTGCCAGCAGTCAGGGACCCTGGGAGACCCAGTACTTC

abundance: -
v_gene: TRBV4-2
d_gene: TRBD1
j_gene: TRBJ2-5
CDR3aa: CASSQGTRGHQETQYF
CDR3nt: TGTGCCAGCAGCCAAGGGACAAGGGGGCACCAAGAGACCCAGTACTTC

abundance: -
v_gene: TRBV2
d_gene: -
j_gene: TRBJ1-6
CDR3aa: CARAGRPGAPLHF
CDR3nt: TGTGCCAGGGCAGGGAGGCCCGGAGCACCCCTCCACTTT

abundance: -
v_gene: TRBV4-2
d_gene: -
j_gene: TRBJ1-5
CDR3aa: CASSHGAISNQPQHF
CDR3nt: TGTGCCAGCAGCCATGGAGCGATTAGCAATCAGCCCCAGCATTTT

abundance: -
v_gene: TRBV5-4
d_gene: TRBD1
j_gene: TRBJ2-2
CDR3aa: CASSLALPRTGGFPGELFF
CDR3nt: TGTGCCAGCAGCTTGGCCCTACCTCGGACAGGGGGGTTTCCCGGGGAGCTGTTTTTT

abundance: once
v_gene: TRBV6-1
d_gene: -
j_gene: TRBJ2-1
CDR3aa: CASSEDGGGSYNEQFF
CDR3nt: TGTGCCAGCAGTGAAGATGGGGGCGGATCATACAATGAGCAGTTCTTC

abundance: -
v_gene: TRBV4-2
d_gene: TRBD2
j_gene: TRBJ2-1
CDR3aa: CASSWPGGKDEQFF
CDR3nt: TGTGCCAGCAGCTGGCCGGGGGGGAAGGATGAGCAGTTCTTC

abundance: -
v_gene: TRBV5-5
d_gene: -
j_gene: TRBJ1-5
CDR3aa: CASSLGWETPQHF
CDR3nt: TGTGCCAGCAGCTTGGGATGGGAGACGCCCCAGCATTTT

abundance: -
v_gene: TRBV19
d_gene: -
j_gene: TRBJ1-1
CDR3aa: CASSISSGVMTEAFF
CDR3nt: TGTGCCAGTAGTATCTCCTCAGGGGTTATGACTGAAGCTTTCTTT

abundance: -
v_gene: TRBV6-5
d_gene: -
j_gene: TRBJ1-1
CDR3aa: CASSYGISAEAFF
CDR3nt: TGTGCCAGCAGTTATGGGATATCCGCTGAAGCTTTCTTT

abundance: -
v_gene: TRBV28
d_gene: -
j_gene: TRBJ1-1
CDR3aa: CASSLGRYTEAFF
CDR3nt: TGTGCCAGCAGTCTCGGACGATACACTGAAGCTTTCTTT

abundance: -
v_gene: TRBV5-1
d_gene: -
j_gene: TRBJ1-4
CDR3aa: CASSLDGYNEKLFF
CDR3nt: TGCGCCAGCAGCTTGGATGGTTATAATGAAAAACTGTTTTTT

abundance: once
v_gene: TRBV11-2
d_gene: -
j_gene: TRBJ1-2
CDR3aa: CASSLVGWGGYGYTF
CDR3nt: TGTGCCAGCAGCTTAGTGGGGTGGGGAGGCTATGGCTACACCTTC

abundance: -
v_gene: TRBV13
d_gene: -
j_gene: TRBJ2-7
CDR3aa: CASSAGDEQYF
CDR3nt: TGTGCCAGCAGCGCAGGGGACGAGCAGTACTTC

abundance: -
v_gene: TRBV19
d_gene: -
j_gene: TRBJ2-1
CDR3aa: CASSIEPGVYNEQFF
CDR3nt: TGTGCCAGTAGTATCGAGCCAGGGGTTTACAATGAGCAGTTCTTC

abundance: -
v_gene: TRBV7-3
d_gene: -
j_gene: TRBJ2-2
CDR3aa: CASSLTTGTPNTGELFF
CDR3nt: TGTGCCAGCAGCTTAACAACCGGGACACCGAACACCGGGGAGCTGTTTTTT

abundance: -
v_gene: TRBV7-2
d_gene: -
j_gene: TRBJ1-2
CDR3aa: CASSLEAVHSNYGYTF
CDR3nt: TGTGCCAGCAGCTTAGAGGCGGTCCACTCTAACTATGGCTACACCTTC

abundance: -
v_gene: TRBV7-9
d_gene: -
j_gene: TRBJ1-1
CDR3aa: CASSRSWIGTLNTEAFF
CDR3nt: TGTGCCAGCAGCCGGAGCTGGATCGGCACCCTGAACACTGAAGCTTTCTTT

abundance: -
v_gene: TRBV6-1
d_gene: -
j_gene: TRBJ2-3
CDR3aa: CASSGGPGRATDTQYF
CDR3nt: TGTGCCAGCAGTGGGGGGCCGGGGCGGGCCACAGATACGCAGTATTTT

abundance: few
v_gene: TRBV5-1
d_gene: -
j_gene: TRBJ2-1
CDR3aa: CASSVGYYNEQFF
CDR3nt: TGCGCCAGCAGCGTAGGGTACTACAATGAGCAGTTCTTC

abundance: once
v_gene: TRBV6-6
d_gene: -
j_gene: TRBJ2-4
CDR3aa: CASSYPIGQGRMYF
CDR3nt: TGTGCCAGCAGTTACCCCATCGGGCAGGGTCGTATGTACTTC

abundance: -
v_gene: TRBV27
d_gene: TRBD1
j_gene: TRBJ2-7
CDR3aa: CASTSLGQGTYEQYF
CDR3nt: TGTGCCAGCACCTCACTGGGACAGGGGACCTACGAGCAGTACTTC

abundance: -
v_gene: TRBV5-6
d_gene: TRBD1
j_gene: TRBJ2-5
CDR3aa: CASRRVTGGRETQYF
CDR3nt: TGTGCCAGCAGGCGGGTGACAGGGGGCCGAGAGACCCAGTACTTC

abundance: once
v_gene: TRBV18
d_gene: -
j_gene: TRBJ1-4
CDR3aa: CASSPWGRDEKLFF
CDR3nt: TGTGCCAGCTCACCGTGGGGTCGCGATGAAAAACTGTTTTTT

abundance: -
v_gene: TRBV11-3
d_gene: -
j_gene: TRBJ1-2
CDR3aa: CASSLQGAANYGYTF
CDR3nt: TGTGCCAGCAGCTTACAGGGCGCAGCTAACTATGGCTACACCTTC

abundance: once
v_gene: TRBV30
d_gene: -
j_gene: TRBJ2-5
CDR3aa: CAWNRPPQETQYF
CDR3nt: TGTGCCTGGAACAGACCCCCCCAAGAGACCCAGTACTTC

abundance: few
v_gene: TRBV6-6
d_gene: -
j_gene: TRBJ2-7
CDR3aa: CASSYGQGLYEQYF
CDR3nt: TGTGCCAGCAGTTACGGCCAGGGTCTCTACGAGCAGTACTTC

abundance: -
v_gene: TRBV18
d_gene: -
j_gene: TRBJ1-4
CDR3aa: CASSTEWEKLFF
CDR3nt: TGTGCCAGCTCAACCGAGTGGGAAAAACTGTTTTTT

abundance: -
v_gene: TRBV19
d_gene: -
j_gene: TRBJ1-2
CDR3aa: CASSMAPNGYTF
CDR3nt: TGTGCCAGTAGTATGGCCCCCAACGGCTACACCTTC

abundance: -
v_gene: TRBV29-1
d_gene: TRBD1
j_gene: TRBJ2-1
CDR3aa: CSGANRGNEQFF
CDR3nt: TGCAGCGGGGCGAACAGGGGAAATGAGCAGTTCTTC

abundance: -
v_gene: TRBV2
d_gene: TRBD1
j_gene: TRBJ1-1
CDR3aa: CASSEGQGVTEAFF
CDR3nt: TGTGCCAGCAGTGAAGGTCAGGGGGTCACTGAAGCTTTCTTT

abundance: few
v_gene: TRBV12-5
d_gene: -
j_gene: TRBJ2-2
CDR3aa: CASGFRRGQQNTGELFF
CDR3nt: TGTGCTAGTGGTTTCCGGAGAGGACAGCAGAACACCGGGGAGCTGTTTTTT

abundance: -
v_gene: TRBV3-1/TRBV3-2
d_gene: -
j_gene: TRBJ1-3
CDR3aa: CASSPGVTGNTIYF
CDR3nt: TGTGCCAGCAGCCCTGGGGTTACTGGAAACACCATATATTTT

abundance: -
v_gene: TRBV7-3
d_gene: -
j_gene: TRBJ2-2
CDR3aa: CASSPRVTGELFF
CDR3nt: TGTGCCAGCAGCCCTAGGGTCACCGGGGAGCTGTTTTTT

abundance: -
v_gene: TRBV7-8
d_gene: TRBD1
j_gene: TRBJ2-3
CDR3aa: CASSFLGTGENTDTQYF
CDR3nt: TGTGCCAGCAGCTTTCTTGGGACAGGGGAGAACACAGATACGCAGTATTTT

abundance: once
v_gene: TRBV19
d_gene: TRBD1
j_gene: TRBJ1-5
CDR3aa: CASSDRVDQPQHF
CDR3nt: TGTGCCAGTAGCGACAGGGTTGATCAGCCCCAGCATTTT

abundance: -
v_gene: TRBV3-1/TRBV3-2
d_gene: TRBD1
j_gene: TRBJ2-7
CDR3aa: CASSQGQGAREQYF
CDR3nt: TGTGCCAGCAGCCAGGGACAGGGGGCACGCGAGCAGTACTTC

abundance: -
v_gene: TRBV7-8
d_gene: TRBD1
j_gene: TRBJ1-5
CDR3aa: CASSGDRAHQPQHF
CDR3nt: TGTGCCAGCAGCGGTGACAGGGCCCATCAGCCCCAGCATTTT